One sample yielded the 19 T cell receptor beta chains listed below, sequenced in a study of response to subunit inactivated influenza vaccine. TCRdb reprocessed the RT-PCR reads with MiXCR, giving one entry per CDR3 protein. The table has 500,000 to 600,000 distinct CDR3 sequences, 16% seen once. The starting material was CD4+ T cells sorted from PBMCs, obtained less than 30 months after vaccination. These receptors were obtained from a man aged 45 to 75 who received an inactivated influenza vaccine.

In its sample, this clonotype was seen a few times. The gene calls are TRBV24-1 and TRBJ1-2; 11 positions agree with TRBD1. V was clipped by 3 bases and J by 4 bases; unmatched bases: 6. The CDR3 totals 16 residues. Per germline, CDR1 KGHDR and CDR2 SFDVKD. The CDR3 sequence: CATSDPRTGGIYGYTF. In nucleotides, the CDR3 is TGTGCCACCAGTGATCCTCGGACAGGGGGCATCTATGGCTACACCTTC.

The V gene is TRBV20-1, the J gene TRBJ2-1, with TRBD2 identical over 7 bases. The CDR3 is 15 amino acids. After removal of 0 bases from V and 3 bases from J, the junction contained 5 bases not matched to a gene. Germline V gene sequence: CDR1 DFQATT, CDR2 SNEGSKA (reference sequence). In nucleotides, the CDR3 is TGCAGTGCTAGAGATGGTAGCGGGTACTACAATGAGCAGTTCTTC. This codes for CSARDGSGYYNEQFF.

This chain links TRBV11-2 with TRBJ2-2, with 9 positions matching TRBD1. CDR1 and CDR2 from the germline V gene are SGHAT and FQNNGV. This CDR3 is built from 15 residues. The V segment lost 6 bases and the J segment 5 bases; nucleotides outside the gene matches: 7. CDR3 sequence: CASRSGTGKTGELFF. The CDR3 coding sequence is TGTGCCAGCAGATCCGGGACAGGGAAAACCGGGGAGCTGTTTTTT.

This clonotype was counted between two and nine times. The genes are TRBV4-2 and TRBJ1-1; no reliable D call. The CDR3 is 14 amino acids. Per the germline V gene, CDR1 is LGHNA and CDR2 is YNFKEQ. Between the trimmed V and J ends, which lost 0 bases and 5 bases, there was a span of 10 bases. The DNA for the CDR3 is TGTGCCAGCAGCCAAGATTTCTCGGTAACTGAAGCTTTCTTT. This sequence encodes CASSQDFSVTEAFF.

The chain has TRBV19 and TRBJ2-2; 7 nucleotides align to TRBD1. V shed 3 bases, J shed 7 bases, and the junction held 23 bases outside the gene matches. Germline V lookup: CDR1 LNHDA, CDR2 SQIVND (reference sequence). This CDR3 comprises 20 residues. The CDR3 sequence: CASSIVIGTGVAWMDGELFF. CDR3 coding DNA: TGTGCCAGTAGTATCGTTATCGGAACAGGGGTGGCCTGGATGGACGGGGAGCTGTTTTTT.

The CDR3 region is CASSEAGWGQPQHF. CDR3 coding DNA: TGTGCCAGCAGTGAAGCGGGGTGGGGTCAGCCCCAGCATTTT. This chain joins TRBV6-1 and TRBJ1-5, with D unresolved. Trimming pared 0 bases from V and 6 bases from J, leaving 9 bases between. The CDR3 has 14 residues. CDR1 and CDR2 (germline): MNHNS, SASEGT.

The chain has TRBV5-5 and TRBJ1-2; TRBD1 is a possible D gene (5 bases). The CDR3 length is 12 residues. CDR1 is SGHKS and CDR2 is YYEKEE in the germline V gene (reference sequence). V lost 3 bases, J lost 5 bases, and 8 bases lay in between. The DNA of the CDR3 is TGTGCCAGCAGCTCGGACACATATGGCTACACCTTC. Its protein is CASSSDTYGYTF.

This clonotype was counted a few times. This rearrangement joins TRBV7-8 to TRBJ2-7, with D possibly TRBD2 on 6 matching bases. There are 16 residues in the CDR3. V dropped 5 bases and J dropped 3 bases, with 20 bases sitting between them. CDR1 is SGHVS, CDR2 FQNEAQ, per germline. The CDR3 nucleotides are TGTGCCAGCAGCCGTCGCCGGGACTTCCATTTCTACGAGCAGTACTTC. Translation: CASSRRRDFHFYEQYF.

This clonotype showed up just a few times. The chain carries TRBV27 and TRBJ2-7; the D gene could be TRBD1 or TRBD2 (6 bases each). The V gene lost 8 bases and the J gene lost 8 bases, with 22 bases spanning the gap. Per the germline V gene, CDR1 is MNHEY and CDR2 is SMNVEV (reference sequence). CDR3 length equals 14 residues. The CDR3 DNA follows: TGTGCCAGCCGAACAGGGATAGTCGGGGGTCAGCAGTACTTC. Its translation is CASRTGIVGGQQYF.

CDR3 sequence reads: CAWSVGREGRSEQFF. CDR3 nucleotide sequence: TGTGCCTGGAGTGTAGGGAGGGAGGGCCGGAGTGAGCAGTTCTTC. This chain connects TRBV30 to TRBJ2-1, with 7 bases fitting TRBD2. The CDR3 sequence is 15 residues long. The junction had 11 bases not matched to a gene; V was cut back by 0 bases and J by 9 bases. Germline lookup yields CDR1 GTSNPN and CDR2 SVGIG (reference sequence).

The chain uses TRBV12-3 or TRBV12-4 and TRBJ1-2; 10 nucleotides align to TRBD1. Trimming took 6 bases from V and 4 from J; bases not matched to a gene: 5. CDR3 length: 14 residues. CDR3 bases: TGTGCCAGCAGAGAGGGACAGGGGCCCTATGGCTACACCTTC. Amino acid sequence: CASREGQGPYGYTF.

CDR3 sequence reads: CASSIGRDWSEAFF. CDR3 coding DNA: TGTGCCAGCAGTATCGGCAGGGATTGGTCTGAAGCTTTCTTT. The genes are TRBV27 and TRBJ1-1; TRBD1 might be the D (5 bases). The CDR3 totals 14 residues. V dropped 5 bases and J dropped 6 bases, with 16 bases sitting between them. The germline CDR1 and CDR2 sequences are MNHEY and SMNVEV (reference sequence).

V and J are TRBV7-9 and TRBJ2-6, with D perhaps given as TRBD1 or TRBD2 (5 bases each). CDR1 and CDR2 from the germline V gene are SEHNR and FQNEAQ (reference sequence). The CDR3 is 16 amino acids. V was clipped by 2 bases and J by 0 bases, with 8 bases between them. The CDR3 DNA is TGTGCCAGCAGCTTAATGGGGGTCTCTGGGGCCAACGTCCTGACTTTC. This codes for CASSLMGVSGANVLTF. The full variable domain, its missing parts supplied by reference TRBV7-9 and TRBJ2-6, is DTGVSQNPRHKITKRGQNVTFRCDPISEHNRLYWYRQTLGQGPEFLTYFQNEAQLEKSRLLSDRFSAERPKGSFSTLEIQRTEQGDSAMYLCASSLMGVSGANVLTFGAGSRLTVL.

This clonotype came up a few times. This chain connects TRBV11-2 to TRBJ1-4; D possibly corresponds to TRBD1 (5 bases). Deletions cut 6 bases from V and 4 bases from J, with 9 bases between. This CDR3 region has 13 residues. Germline V gene sequence: CDR1 SGHAT, CDR2 FQNNGV. The CDR3: CASRAQVNEKLFF. The CDR3 DNA reads as TGTGCCAGCAGAGCACAGGTTAATGAAAAACTGTTTTTT.

Ten or more counts support this clonotype. V and J are TRBV20-1 and TRBJ2-7; D ambiguous. CDR1 and CDR2 from the germline V gene are DFQATT and SNEGSKA (reference sequence). This CDR3 is 13 amino acids long. V was trimmed by 0 bases and J by 5 bases, leaving 11 bases between them. The CDR3 is CSARDQQVNEQYF. As DNA, the CDR3 is TGCAGTGCTAGAGATCAGCAGGTTAACGAGCAGTACTTC.

This clonotype has more than one count but fewer than ten. The V gene is TRBV7-9, the J gene TRBJ1-1; D gene unclear. Germline V CDR1 and CDR2: SEHNR, FQNEAQ (reference sequence). Trimming left V 6 bases short and J 1 base short, with 6 bases between. This CDR3 region has 12 residues. CDR3 DNA sequence: TGTGCCAGCAGTGACTGGAACACTGAAGCTTTCTTT. This codes for CASSDWNTEAFF.

This clonotype was observed a few times. This chain uses TRBV21-1 with TRBJ2-7; the D call TRBD1 from the table was never checked on the DNA. TRBV21-1 is recorded as a pseudogene. The CDR3 loop spans 16 amino acids. The CDR3 DNA reads TGTGCCAGCAGCAAGGCTTCCGGGACAGGCCCCTACGAGCAGTACTTC. It specifies CASSKASGTGPYEQYF.

The chain couples TRBV9 to TRBJ1-1, with D maybe TRBD1 (5 bases). Germline CDR1 SGDLS, CDR2 YYNGEE. This CDR3 has 15 residues. V lost 0 bases and J lost 0, with 9 bases in between. CDR3 loop: CASSVVPDMNTEAFF. The DNA of the CDR3 is TGTGCCAGCAGCGTAGTTCCGGACATGAACACTGAAGCTTTCTTT.

This clonotype was observed many times. The rearrangement joins TRBV5-8 to TRBJ1-2; 8 bases fit TRBD1. This CDR3 region has 15 residues. Germline V CDR1 and CDR2: SGHTS, YDEGEE. V trimming: 2 bases; J trimming: 4 bases; junction bases outside the gene matches: 7. CDR3 in amino acids: CASSLDRGSFYGYTF. CDR3 DNA sequence: TGTGCCAGCAGCTTAGACAGGGGATCATTCTATGGCTACACCTTC.